The T cell receptor (beta chain) described here comes from a study of radiation and T cells in renal cell carcinoma. Study-level findings and limits: In blood, top tumor clones expanded by 2 weeks, shrinking by 4.

In the case of this clone: Its antigen is currently unknown.

Time point denoted: blood 4 weeks post-SBRT, at nephrectomy. Noted treatment: 15 Gy SBRT to primary tumor, nephrectomy 4 weeks later. Nephrectomy followed 15 Gy stereotactic body radiation by 4 weeks. Radiation-treated patients gave blood at baseline, week 2 and week 4. Profiling relied on immunoSEQ multiplex PCR, and the TCRdb table lists in-frame clones only, not all of them. The table has 60,000 or so clones, around 80% seen once; the top ten hold over 5.5%. V was cut by 2 bases and J by 2 bases, with 25 bases left in between. Germline values: CDR1 GTSNPN, CDR2 SVGIG (reference sequence). This CDR3 comprises 18 residues.

This chain joins TRBV30 and TRBJ2-7, with D maybe TRBD1 (6 bases). The sequence was obtained from a man aged 55 to 70 with renal cell carcinoma. The sequencing here drew on blood, taken from a patient whose treatment included radiotherapy and nephrectomy. The DNA of the CDR3 is TGTGCCTGGAGTAAAGGGGTGATAATAGGACAGCGAGCCTACGAGCAGTACTTC. Its translation is CAWSKGVIIGQRAYEQYF.